A selection of T cell receptor beta chains follows, all from one sample in a study of blood T cell repertoires in COVID-19. TCRdb keeps only in-frame clones here, not all; method: immunoSEQ multiplex PCR. This table has 60,000 to 65,000 clones, almost 85% appearing once. Material: peripheral blood. All receptors come from a man between 60 and 75 years old with COVID-19, enrolled during active disease. CDR3s include the opening cysteine and the closing phenylalanine or tryptophan. The D gene is left open where the match is weak. Where a row states a size, it is once, few, many or the class of an expanded clone; other rows omit it.

d_gene	j_gene	v_gene	abundance	CDR3aa	CDR3nt
-	TRBJ1-4	TRBV6-6	-	CASSYEGGHEKLFF	TGTGCCAGCAGTTACGAGGGGGGGCATGAAAAACTGTTTTTT
TRBD2	TRBJ2-2	TRBV10-2	-	CASNPGSGYTGELFF	TGCGCCAGCAACCCAGGTAGCGGGTACACCGGGGAGCTGTTTTTT
-	TRBJ1-5	TRBV7-9	-	CASSLDGSNQPQHF	TGTGCCAGCAGCCTAGACGGTAGCAATCAGCCCCAGCATTTT
TRBD1	TRBJ2-5	TRBV15	few	CATSRMRQGAGETQYF	TGTGCCACCAGCAGGATGAGACAGGGGGCTGGCGAGACCCAGTACTTC
-	TRBJ2-2	TRBV28	-	CASSRGWFPGELFF	TGTGCCAGCAGTCGGGGGTGGTTTCCCGGGGAGCTGTTTTTT
TRBD2	TRBJ2-3	TRBV5-5	-	CASSSGTSGITDTQYF	TGTGCCAGCAGCTCCGGGACTAGCGGAATAACAGATACGCAGTATTTT
TRBD1	TRBJ1-5	TRBV12-3/TRBV12-4	-	CASSRQGNQPQHF	TGTGCCAGCAGCCGACAGGGGAATCAGCCCCAGCATTTT
TRBD1	TRBJ1-5	TRBV5-1	-	CASSLGQGVGQPQHF	TGCGCCAGCAGCCTTGGACAGGGGGTTGGCCAGCCCCAGCATTTT
TRBD1	TRBJ2-2	TRBV7-3	-	CASSTQGTTNTGELFF	TGTGCCAGCAGCACACAGGGGACCACGAACACCGGGGAGCTGTTTTTT
TRBD1	TRBJ1-1	TRBV28	few	CASSGGTGGSTEAFF	TGTGCCAGCAGTGGGGGGACAGGGGGATCCACTGAAGCTTTCTTT
TRBD1	TRBJ1-3	TRBV5-1	few	CASSLGQGTGRNTIYF	TGCGCCAGCAGCTTGGGTCAGGGGACAGGGCGAAACACCATATATTTT
TRBD2	TRBJ2-5	TRBV5-6	-	CASSPSGRASETQYF	TGTGCCAGCAGCCCTAGCGGGAGGGCCTCTGAGACCCAGTACTTC
-	TRBJ1-1	TRBV9	-	CASSVELRTEAFF	TGTGCCAGCAGCGTAGAGCTCCGGACTGAAGCTTTCTTT